This entry is about one T cell receptor beta chain. This clonotype was seen only a few times. Which antigen it targets is not known. Per-base qualities were not stored, and no clone one base away is much larger. Libraries were constructed by 5' RACE. Instrument used: Illumina HiSeq 2500. A second PCR of 7 to 11 cycles was performed with a sample-barcoded 5' primer and a J-beta primer mix. Each TCR beta cDNA molecule received a unique molecular identifier from a template-switch 5' adaptor carrying 12 random nucleotides. Each sample yielded at least 2.5 million CDR3-containing paired-end reads. First-strand cDNA synthesis was performed from all RNA using the Mint cDNA synthesis kit, with priming by a TRBC-specific oligonucleotide. After uracil-DNA glycosylase treatment, a first 18-cycle PCR used universal primers M1SS and BC2_uni_R on all cDNA. Per the authors' processing: For normalization, 1 million high-quality reads were randomly selected from each sample, with every read carrying a distinct molecular identifier. Instead of being binned into consensus sequences, reads that shared molecular identifiers were thrown out. MiTCR, set to a Q25 quality threshold and the strictest error-elimination algorithm, was used for CDR3 identification, clonotype clustering and error correction. A nonparametric unseen species model using Euler transformation provided a lower-bound estimate of total TCR beta diversity. TCRdb trimmed public reads at Q25 via fastp, called clones via MiXCR and kept in-frame beta chains. Rows are unified per CDR3 protein, each entry keeping the most common DNA and genes. TCRdb, rather than the study authors, made the V and J calls. The sample data list about 1.4 million distinct CDR3 sequences, and roughly 60% of these were observed just once. The ten largest clonotypes hold 6.5% to 8.5% of the sample.

The CDR3 runs 11 residues from the cysteine to the phenylalanine. Here the CDR3 DNA is all that survives: 33 bases in frame from base 1. V was cut back by 8 bases and J by 6 bases, leaving a gap of 10 bases between them. The germline V gene encodes CDR1 SNHLY and CDR2 FYNNEI. The entry originates in a study of blood T cells in healthy people across ages (dated by TCRdb to the mid-2010s). Looking at the study overall: In model experiments, template switching captured roughly one uniquely barcoded TCR beta cDNA molecule for every two T cells. The study measured age-related changes in TCR beta repertoire diversity using deep sequencing normalized with unique cDNA molecular identifiers. Four age groups were formed from the donors: young (average approximately 15 years), middle-aged (approximately 40), aged (over 55) and long-lived (roughly 88). To avoid experimental bias, donors of different ages were randomly spread across the sequencing lanes. For two donors (one aged 18 to 30 and one aged 80 or older), the study analyzed two additional independent replicas of 1 million unique cDNA reads from the same blood draw.

Overall results and qualifications from the work: Observed TCR beta diversity correlated strongly with the percentage of naive T cells measured by flow cytometry. Compared with the aged group, the long-lived group had more naive CD4+ T cells, fewer expanded clones and increased TCR diversity, suggesting age selection. Total diversity estimates from one million sequenced T cells were considered lower bounds and underestimates. Observed TCR beta diversity per million T cells fell roughly linearly with age, and a significant reduction was already apparent by age approximately 40. Because donor CMV infection status was unknown, age-related changes in expanded clonotypes were potentially confounded. Because profiling used bulk unsorted PBMCs, naive and antigen-experienced compartments could not be compared conclusively.

The donors were 40 or so Caucasian individuals from Russia, aged 6 to 90 years, who were systemically healthy. Roughly 10 milliliters of peripheral blood were collected from each donor into EDTA-treated Vacutainer tubes. PBMCs were isolated by Ficoll-Paque density-gradient centrifugation, with at least 6.5 million obtained per sample. Total RNA, at least 6 micrograms per sample, was extracted from PBMCs with Trizol reagent. The percentages of naive CD45RAhigh/CD27high T cells were determined by flow cytometry on a PBMC aliquot from every donor. This TCR was sampled from a man aged 18 to 30 in good health. The sample taken for sequencing was blood. In this chain, TRBV2 is recombined with TRBJ1-1, with TRBD1 perhaps the D gene, on 5 matching bases. The nucleotides are TGTGCCAGCGTCGAGGGGCCTGAAGCTTTCTTT. The resulting protein is CASVEGPEAFF.